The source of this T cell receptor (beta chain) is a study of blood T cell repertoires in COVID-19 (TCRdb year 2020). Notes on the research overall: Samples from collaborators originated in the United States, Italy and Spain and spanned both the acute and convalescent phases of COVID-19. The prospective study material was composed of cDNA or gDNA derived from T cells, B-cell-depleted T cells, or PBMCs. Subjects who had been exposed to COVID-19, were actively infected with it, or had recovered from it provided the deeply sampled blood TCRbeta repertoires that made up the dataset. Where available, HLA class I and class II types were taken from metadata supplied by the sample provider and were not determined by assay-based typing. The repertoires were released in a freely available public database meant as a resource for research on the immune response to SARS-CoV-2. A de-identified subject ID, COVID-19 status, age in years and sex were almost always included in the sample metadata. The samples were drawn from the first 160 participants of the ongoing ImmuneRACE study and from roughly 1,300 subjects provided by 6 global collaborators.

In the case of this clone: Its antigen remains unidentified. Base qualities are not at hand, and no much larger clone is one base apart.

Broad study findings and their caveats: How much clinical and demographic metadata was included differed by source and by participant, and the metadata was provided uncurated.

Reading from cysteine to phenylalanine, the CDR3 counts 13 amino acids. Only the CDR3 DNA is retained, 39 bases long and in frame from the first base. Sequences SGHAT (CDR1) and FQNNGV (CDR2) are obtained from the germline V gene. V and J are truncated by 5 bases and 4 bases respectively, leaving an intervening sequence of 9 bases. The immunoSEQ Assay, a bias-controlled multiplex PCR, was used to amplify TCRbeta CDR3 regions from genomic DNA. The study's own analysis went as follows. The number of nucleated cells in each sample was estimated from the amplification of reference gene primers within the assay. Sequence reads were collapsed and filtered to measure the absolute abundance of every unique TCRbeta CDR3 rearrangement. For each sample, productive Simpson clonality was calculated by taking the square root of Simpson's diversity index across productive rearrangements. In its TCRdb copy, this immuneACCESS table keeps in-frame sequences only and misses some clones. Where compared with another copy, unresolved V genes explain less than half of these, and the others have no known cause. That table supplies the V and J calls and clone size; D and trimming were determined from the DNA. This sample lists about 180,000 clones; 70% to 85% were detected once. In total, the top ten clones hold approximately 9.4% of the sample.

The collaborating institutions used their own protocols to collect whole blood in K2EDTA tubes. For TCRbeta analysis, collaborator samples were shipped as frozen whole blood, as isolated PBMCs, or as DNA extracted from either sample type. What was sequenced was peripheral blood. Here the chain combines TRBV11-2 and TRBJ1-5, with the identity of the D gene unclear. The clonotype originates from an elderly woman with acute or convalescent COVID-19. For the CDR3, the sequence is CASSPRGNQPQHF. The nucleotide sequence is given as TGTGCCAGCAGCCCTCGGGGAAATCAGCCCCAGCATTTT.